The 13 T cell receptor beta chains in this list originate from one sample, sequenced in a study of T-cell reconstitution after alpha-beta-depleted transplantation in children. Unique molecular identifiers were built into the TCRbeta library. TCRdb ran MiXCR on the PCR reads and lists one entry per CDR3 protein. The table lists about 540,000 distinct CDR3 sequences, 27% of them singletons. This specimen consisted of PBMCs, obtained before TCRalphabeta/CD19-depleted stem cell transplant. Receptors were obtained from a boy under two years old with Wiskott-Aldrich syndrome, due to receive a stem cell transplant.

The sample holds a few counts of this clonotype. The chain combines TRBV19 with TRBJ1-2; D gene unclear. V was clipped by 7 bases and J by 2 bases, with 14 bases between them. Germline CDR1 is LNHDA and CDR2 is SQIVND (reference sequence). The CDR3 spans 14 residues. The CDR3 loop reads CASTQRTVNYGYTF. The CDR3 DNA sequence: TGTGCCAGTACCCAGAGGACGGTCAACTATGGCTACACCTTC. Supplemented by reference TRBV19 and TRBJ1-2, the full variable domain reads DGGITQSPKYLFRKEGQNVTLSCEQNLNHDAMYWYRQDPGQGLRLIYYSQIVNDFQKGDIAEGYSVSREKKESFPLTVTSAQKNPTAFYLCASTQRTVNYGYTFGSGTRLTVV.

A few counts support this clonotype. The chain is built from TRBV12-5 and TRBJ1-1, with D tentatively TRBD1 (6 bases). V was trimmed by 2 bases and J by 4 bases, leaving 26 bases between them. The CDR3 runs to 19 residues. CDR1 is LGHNT and CDR2 is FRNRAP in the germline V gene. CDR3 residues: CASGLLGTTRSATFTEAFF. The CDR3 region has the DNA TGTGCTAGTGGTTTGCTAGGGACAACAAGATCCGCAACTTTCACTGAAGCTTTCTTT.

CDR3 in amino acids: CASSLDSGRDTQYF. CDR3 DNA sequence: TGCGCCAGCAGCTTGGATAGCGGGAGAGATACGCAGTATTTT. The V call is TRBV5-1, the J call TRBJ2-3, with 9 positions matching TRBD2. Germline lookup yields CDR1 SGHRS and CDR2 YFSETQ. Losses at the gene ends were 0 bases for V and 5 bases for J; bases not matched to a gene: 1. CDR3 length: 14 residues. The whole variable domain, filled in from reference TRBV5-1 and TRBJ2-3, reads KAGVTQTPRYLIKTRGQQVTLSCSPISGHRSVSWYQQTPGQGLQFLFEYFSETQRNKGNFPGRFSGRQFSNSRSEMNVSTLELGDSALYLCASSLDSGRDTQYFGPGTRLTVL.

This clonotype was seen a handful of times. The J gene is TRBJ2-7, the V gene TRBV5-1; 12 bases agree with TRBD2. Trimming removed 0 bases from V and 5 bases from J; junction bases left unmatched: 3. CDR3 size: 15 residues. The germline V gene has CDR1 SGHRS and CDR2 YFSETQ. CDR3 loop: CASSLGLAGAHEQYF. The CDR3 DNA is TGCGCCAGCAGCTTGGGACTAGCGGGAGCTCACGAGCAGTACTTC.

This clonotype has more than one count but fewer than ten. J is TRBJ2-1 and V is TRBV7-8; 10 bases match TRBD2. V shed 4 bases, J shed 3 bases, and the junction held 18 bases outside the gene matches. The CDR3 spans 20 residues. CDR1 is SGHVS and CDR2 is FQNEAQ in the germline V gene. The DNA for the CDR3 is TGTGCCAGCAGCTCGGGAGGGCTAGCGGGAGTCAGGACGGGCTACAATGAGCAGTTCTTC. It yields the protein CASSSGGLAGVRTGYNEQFF. Complete variable domain (other parts from reference TRBV7-8 and TRBJ2-1): GAGVSQSPRYKVAKRGQDVALRCDPISGHVSLFWYQQALGQGPEFLTYFQNEAQLDKSGLPSDRFFAERPEGSVSTLKIQRTQQEDSAVYLCASSSGGLAGVRTGYNEQFFGPGTRLTVL.

This clonotype has a count of ten or more. The genes are TRBV5-1 and TRBJ2-1, with D hard to call. This CDR3 is 15 amino acids long. The V end lost 0 bases, the J end lost 3 bases, and 10 bases lay between the germline ends. CDR1 is SGHRS and CDR2 is YFSETQ in the germline V gene. The CDR3 region is CASSLASLNYNEQFF. CDR3 in DNA: TGCGCCAGCAGCTTGGCTAGTTTAAACTACAATGAGCAGTTCTTC. Complete variable domain (other parts from reference TRBV5-1 and TRBJ2-1): KAGVTQTPRYLIKTRGQQVTLSCSPISGHRSVSWYQQTPGQGLQFLFEYFSETQRNKGNFPGRFSGRQFSNSRSEMNVSTLELGDSALYLCASSLASLNYNEQFFGPGTRLTVL.

This clonotype has a handful of counts. This chain links TRBV6-5 with TRBJ2-1; 9 bases are shared with TRBD2. The CDR3 consists of 18 residues. J lost 3 bases, V lost 2 bases, and 11 bases had no gene match. Germline values: CDR1 MNHEY, CDR2 SVGAGI. The CDR3 spells CASSYRLGREGFYNEQFF. The CDR3 DNA reads as TGTGCCAGCAGTTACCGTTTAGGGCGGGAGGGCTTCTACAATGAGCAGTTCTTC.

The V gene is TRBV29-1, the J gene TRBJ1-3, with 9 positions matching TRBD1. After removal of 4 bases from V and 4 bases from J, the junction contained 2 bases not matched to a gene. CDR1 and CDR2 from the germline V gene are SQVTM and ANQGSEA. CDR3 length: 13 amino acids. Written as DNA, the CDR3 is TGCAGCGTTGGGACAGGGGTCGGAAACACCATATATTTT. Translating gives CSVGTGVGNTIYF.

This clonotype came up once. The chain combines TRBV11-2 with TRBJ2-1, with D perhaps being TRBD1 or TRBD2 (5 bases each). The CDR3 extends over 15 amino acids. The V and J ends lost 0 bases and 7 bases respectively, with 13 bases between them. The V gene's germline CDR1 is SGHAT and CDR2 FQNNGV. Here the CDR3 reads CASSLERVGTNEQFF. In DNA, the CDR3 is TGTGCCAGCAGCTTAGAACGGGTCGGGACGAATGAGCAGTTCTTC.

This clonotype was seen a few times. The CDR3: CASSLVGLAGDDEQFF. CDR3 bases: TGCGCCAGCAGCTTGGTAGGACTAGCGGGTGATGATGAGCAGTTCTTC. V is TRBV5-1 and J is TRBJ2-1; 11 bases are shared with TRBD2. CDR1 is SGHRS, CDR2 YFSETQ, per germline. This CDR3 has 16 residues. J was trimmed by 8 bases and V by 0 bases; bases with no gene match: 7.

This clonotype was observed a few times. The CDR3 loop reads CSVGGRQGGHTF. As DNA, the CDR3 is TGCAGCGTTGGGGGCCGACAGGGTGGTCACACCTTC. The rearrangement links TRBV29-1 to TRBJ1-2; 7 bases match TRBD1. This CDR3 spans 12 amino acids. V was clipped by 4 bases and J by 12 bases; unmatched bases: 11. Germline V gene data show CDR1 as SQVTM and CDR2 as ANQGSEA.

The CDR3 sequence is CASSFPGFVDGYTF. DNA for the CDR3: TGTGCCAGCAGTTTCCCAGGGTTTGTAGATGGCTACACCTTC. V gene TRBV12-3 or TRBV12-4 combines with J gene TRBJ1-2; perhaps TRBD1 as D (5 bases). This CDR3 has 14 amino acids. Trimming stripped 3 bases from V and 6 bases from J, with 14 bases between.

Details on this clonotype: Sequence at one end of the junction differs from germline and may be a read error. The chain is built from TRBV10-3 and TRBJ2-2, with unresolved D. From germline, CDR1 is ENHRY and CDR2 SYGVKD. The CDR3 loop spans 14 amino acids. CDR3 loop: CAISEVGNTGELFF. The DNA for the CDR3 is TGTGCCATCAGTGAGGTGGGGAACACTGGGGAGCTGTTTTTT.